This record looks at one TCR beta chain sequence and its context. This clone was picked up one time. No cognate antigen has been identified for it. Per-nucleotide qualities are absent, and no much larger clonotype sits a single base away. In the prospective study, participants were roughly 18 to 89 years old, resided in under 30 geographic areas of the United States, and were enrolled through a virtual design. Cohort assignment in the prospective study relied on participant-reported clinical history from a screening survey and a study questionnaire. For ImmuneRACE Cohort 3, a participant was defined as recovered based on two consecutive negative NP/OP PCR tests, clearance by a healthcare professional, or resolution of symptoms. Mobile phlebotomists in the prospective study collected whole blood, serum and a nasopharyngeal or oropharyngeal swab from every participant. Participants in the prospective study had the option to provide additional blood draws and questionnaires over a 2-month period. Blood samples from the prospective study were shipped frozen or at room temperature prior to DNA extraction.

TCRbeta CDR3 regions were amplified from genomic DNA by means of the immunoSEQ Assay, a bias-controlled multiplex PCR. The paper's data handling went like this. The number of nucleated cells in each sample was estimated from the amplification of reference gene primers within the assay. To quantify the absolute abundance of each unique TCRbeta CDR3 rearrangement, sequence reads were collapsed and filtered. For each sample, productive Simpson clonality was calculated as the square root of Simpson's diversity index across productive rearrangements. TCRdb provides this immuneACCESS table in a form limited to in-frame rearrangements. Some clones are lacking; in checked studies, under half of them reflect an unresolved V gene, and why the rest are absent is not known. V and J calls and clone size are those listed in that table; D and trimming were worked out from the DNA. This sample gives some 150,000 clones in total; roughly 83% of them show up just once. The top ten clones comprise about 10% of the sample.

The sample comes from a study of blood T cell repertoires in COVID-19 (dated by TCRdb to the early 2020s). About the study as a whole: The collaborator samples originated in the United States, Italy and Spain and spanned the acute and convalescent phases of COVID-19. The material from the prospective study consisted of cDNA or gDNA derived from T cells, B-cell-depleted T cells, or PBMCs. Deeply sampled blood TCRbeta repertoires from subjects exposed to, actively infected with, or recovered from COVID-19 were included in the dataset. The repertoires were made available in a free public database intended to serve as a resource for research on the immune response to SARS-CoV-2. Samples were obtained from the ongoing ImmuneRACE study (first 160 participants) and from 1,254 subjects provided by 6 global collaborators. Nearly every sample came with metadata listing a de-identified subject ID, COVID-19 status, age in years and sex. HLA class I and class II types, where available, came from metadata supplied by the sample provider rather than from assay-based typing.

Study-level results and caveats: Clinical and demographic metadata were provided uncurated, with the amount varying by source and participant.

As encoded in the germline V gene, CDR1 is SGHVS while CDR2 is FQNEAQ. The CDR3 starts with the cysteine, ends with the phenylalanine, and has 14 residues. The retained sequence is limited to the CDR3, 42 bases, with the frame set at the first base. V is pruned by 4 bases and J by 2 bases, leaving 4 bases of the junction without a gene match. The chain links TRBV7-8 with TRBJ1-2, and 7 bases in between align with TRBD1. Sequences were obtained from PBMCs or T cells enriched from blood (not recorded which). The sequence was obtained from a man in his forties or fifties who had recovered from COVID-19. The CDR3 amino acid sequence is: CASSSYRGNYGYTF. At the DNA level, the sequence is TGTGCCAGCAGCTCGTACAGGGGAAACTATGGCTACACCTTC.